These 2 T cell receptor beta chains were sequenced from one sample in a study of blood T cells in healthy people across ages. Using a J-beta primer mix together with a sample-barcoded 5' primer, a second PCR was run for roughly 6 to 12 cycles. TCRdb redid the calling of the 5' RACE reads with MiXCR, one entry per CDR3 protein. The data contain about 750,000 distinct CDR3 sequences, 50% to 65% of them singletons. The sequenced sample consisted of blood. Source of these receptors: a man aged 80 or over in good health.

This clonotype was counted a few times. The chain is built from TRBV11-2 and TRBJ2-5; the D is unclear. CDR3 length equals 16 residues. Germline-derived CDR1 and CDR2 are SGHAT and FQNNGV. V lost 7 bases, J lost 0 bases, and 18 bases lay in between. Here the CDR3 reads CASIESGGAYQETQYF. CDR3 DNA: TGTGCCAGCATCGAATCTGGCGGAGCATACCAAGAGACCCAGTACTTC.

This clonotype was seen a handful of times. The chain employs TRBV9 and TRBJ2-5, with a weak D call TRBD1 (6 bases). The V end lost 0 bases, the J end lost 2 bases, and 14 bases lay between the germline ends. The CDR3 loop spans 16 amino acids. The germline V gene has CDR1 SGDLS and CDR2 YYNGEE. The CDR3: CASSVVGGHPQETQYF. DNA for the CDR3: TGTGCCAGCAGCGTAGTAGGGGGACATCCACAAGAGACCCAGTACTTC.